The next 3 T cell receptor beta chains were all read from a single sample in a study of CD8 T cells in Susac syndrome (dated by TCRdb to between 2018 and 2021). The library was produced with the immunoSEQ multiplex PCR assay. RNA was extracted with the RNeasy kit and roughly 0.45 to 1 ug was reverse transcribed using random hexamers. TCRdb itself trimmed the public reads at Q25 with fastp, ran MiXCR and retained productive beta chains. Each CDR3 protein gets just one entry, which takes the most common genes and DNA from the rows behind it. Counted in this sample were about 170,000 distinct CDR3 sequences; under 95% of them appeared once. Roughly 0.097% of the sample goes to the ten largest clones. The material sequenced was CD4+ T cells from PBMCs. These receptor sequences come from a human donor with multiple sclerosis.

The chain uses TRBV5-1 and TRBJ1-2; 8 nucleotides agree with TRBD1. J gave up 7 bases and V 6 bases, and 11 bases lay outside the gene matches. CDR1 is SGHRS and CDR2 is YFSETQ in the germline V gene. The CDR3 consists of 14 residues. Here the CDR3 DNA reads TGCGCCAGCACCCCCGGACAGGGAGAGGTTGGCTACACCTTC. Protein sequence: CASTPGQGEVGYTF.

The rearrangement uses TRBV6-1 and TRBJ2-5; D may correspond to TRBD1 or TRBD2 (6 bases each). The ends were cut back, 4 bases at V and 11 bases at J, with 14 bases in the middle. This CDR3 is built from 12 residues. Germline loops: CDR1 MNHNS, CDR2 SASEGT. CDR3 nucleotides: TGTGCCAGCAGTGGGATGACGGGGGCGCAGTACTTC. This translates into CASSGMTGAQYF.

The chain couples TRBV2 to TRBJ1-1; D gene uncertain. There are 16 residues in the CDR3. Germline V lookup: CDR1 SNHLY, CDR2 FYNNEI. With 1 base removed from V and 0 bases from J, the gap between germline ends came to 12 bases. The CDR3 nucleotides are TGTGCCAGCAGTGAAGGCAACCGACTAATGAACACTGAAGCTTTCTTT. Its translation: CASSEGNRLMNTEAFF.